The T cell receptor beta chain under discussion was sequenced for a study of shared clonotypes between healthy human individuals (TCRdb year 2020). Regarding the research as a whole: A couple of women and a few men aged 18 to 49 years were included in the cohort. For each donor, three plates each were used for CD4 naive and CD4 memory, two plates were used for CD8 naive, and one plate was used for CD8 memory. Each donor's leukapheresis produced roughly between roughly 0.85 and 10 billion PBMCs. Libraries were prepared and TCR repertoires were sequenced by different laboratories using diverse techniques, in order to increase sequencing depth and limit assay-specific biases. To estimate repertoire size and how much clonotypes are shared between individuals, the study performed deep sequencing of blood TCR repertoires from five healthy adults.

TCR CDR3 regions were amplified from genomic DNA by multiplex PCR using the deep immunoSEQ assay. Extracted genomic DNA from each cell subset was distributed evenly across all wells of several immunoSEQ 96-well plates, and each plate was treated as a replicate. For sorted subsets, about 200 ng genomic DNA, equal to about 30,000 T cell genomes, was loaded into each replicate PCR. Purified libraries were measured with a Qubit 3.0 fluorometer, size-checked on a Bioanalyzer 2100, and measured again with the KAPA Library Quantification kit. Every immunoSEQ 96-well plate was sequenced on a separate single-read 150-cycle Illumina NextSeq 550 flow cell. Under the source paper's analysis protocol: The immunoSEQ output contained only junctional sequences without quality scores, so filtering could not match that applied to full-length reads. To assign V/J genes and CDR3, sequences were annotated using PyIR, a Python wrapper for IgBLAST v1.9, with IMGT germline references. Reads with weak V/J assignments (E-value above 1e-6), missing CDR3, stop codons, out-of-frame junctions, or ambiguous translated residues were removed. V3J clonotypes were defined as sequences sharing the same inferred V gene, J gene, and CDR3 amino acid sequence. Percentage overlap between repertoires was computed as shared unique clonotypes divided by the size of the smaller repertoire. Richness of each repertoire was evaluated using RTK rarefaction, the Chao1 estimator, and Recon v2.1 estimates of unobserved clonotypes. For all TCRbeta clonotypes obtained by the gDNA method from a handful of donors, generation probabilities were computed with OLGA. TCRdb mirrors the immuneACCESS table, restricted to in-frame sequences. Some clones are absent from its copies; in checked studies, under half trace to an unresolved V gene, and the reason for the others is unknown. V, J and clone size reflect that table, while D and trimming were determined from the DNA. The sample table holds some 1.5 million clones, of which 95% to 99% were seen once. The ten largest clones add up to approximately 0.45% of the sample.

What the study reported, not specific to this receptor: Pairwise subsampling led to the expectation that sequencing depth would affect the degree of clonotype sharing among donors. Sharing across several donors was observed for approximately 5% of naive CD4, over 3% of naive CD8, about 2.5% of memory CD4, and about 0.39% of memory CD8 clonotypes. Sampling was restricted to blood, and TCR repertoires in tissues likely differ from the TCR repertoires found in blood. Even with the large sequencing depth, rarefaction of the sorted-subset datasets indicated that sequencing was incomplete. Naive subsets generally had larger estimated clonotype richness than memory subsets did. The genetic and exposure-history diversity represented was limited by the small number of donors. Compared with non-shared clonotypes, the clonotypes found in all four sorted-subset donors had higher generation probabilities.

As for this clone: Its cognate antigen has yet to be identified. There are no base qualities to consult, and no much larger clone falls within one base.

Donors were healthy HIV-negative adults with no recently reported acute infections or vaccinations. Only Caucasian adults living in Nashville, Tennessee, USA were represented among the donors. Magnetic negative selection was used to enrich CD4+ T cells, after which naive cells were positively selected on CD45RA and the negative fraction became the memory subset. Blood was obtained by leukapheresis, after which PBMCs were separated by Ficoll-Histopaque density gradient centrifugation and cryopreserved in liquid nitrogen vapor phase. Purity and quantity of every magnetically sorted T cell population were checked by analytical flow cytometry. Each sorted fraction had its genomic DNA isolated and then quantified by UV absorbance on a Nanodrop 2000c. The receptor's source is a man younger than 45 in good health. The material sequenced was naive CD4+ T cells sorted from blood. The cell subset or site label for this specimen denotes: CD45RA+ positively selected.

In nucleotide form, the sequence is TGTGCCAGCGCGCCTAGCGGGAGGATGGCAGATACGCAGTATTTT. Its translation is CASAPSGRMADTQYF. The V and J segments used are TRBV5-4 and TRBJ2-3, and 11 junction bases match TRBD2. CDR1 is given as SGHNT and CDR2 as YYREEE, both from the germline V gene (reference sequence). Germline trimming amounts to 7 bases on V and 4 bases on J, with 8 as the count of junction bases outside the gene matches. The CDR3 has 15 amino acids, counting the end cysteine and phenylalanine. Of the read, only the CDR3 DNA is kept; its 45 bases are in frame from base 1.